One and the same sample provided the 32 T cell receptor beta chains below, sequenced in a study of control samples from healthy donors and cancer patients. Some clones are missing from TCRdb's copy, which holds only in-frame ones; the method was immunoSEQ multiplex PCR. The sample lists some 150,000 clones; 90% to 95% were seen once. The sample consisted of blood. Receptors originate from a man aged 35 to 55 in good health.

The rearrangement joins TRBV10-2 to TRBJ2-7; 14 nucleotides agree with TRBD2. After removal of 2 bases from V and 6 bases from J, the junction contained 9 bases not matched to a gene. This CDR3 is built from 17 residues. CDR1 WSHSY and CDR2 SAAADI come from the germline V gene. CDR3 sequence (DNA): TGCGCCAGCAGTGAGACAGGACTAGCGGGGGGTCTCTCCGAGCAGTACTTC. It yields the protein CASSETGLAGGLSEQYF.

In regard to this clone: The sample contains more than one DNA sequence encoding this CDR3. The chain is built from TRBV5-1 and TRBJ2-3; a weak D match, TRBD2 (7 bases). Germline-derived CDR1 and CDR2 are SGHRS and YFSETQ. The CDR3 covers 15 residues. V was shortened by 0 bases and J by 4 bases, with 12 bases between the two germline ends. CDR3 protein: CASSLGGGAADTQYF. The CDR3 DNA reads TGCGCCAGCAGCTTGGGTGGGGGGGCCGCAGATACGCAGTATTTT.

This rearrangement joins TRBV5-1 to TRBJ1-3, with D perhaps TRBD1 (5 bases). V lost 4 bases, J lost 2 bases, and 7 bases lay in between. There are 13 residues in the CDR3. CDR1 is SGHRS, CDR2 YFSETQ, per germline. CDR3 DNA sequence: TGCGCCAGCAGCGTGGACACTGGAAACACCATATATTTT. The encoded protein is CASSVDTGNTIYF.

The chain is built from TRBV19 and TRBJ1-5; D is ambiguous. This CDR3 contains 17 residues. Per the germline V gene, CDR1 is LNHDA and CDR2 is SQIVND (reference sequence). V lost 6 bases and J 1 base, leaving 19 bases between the germline ends. DNA for the CDR3: TGTGCCAGTAGCCAGCGCGGCTCGGCGGGCAGCAATCAGCCCCAGCATTTT. Translated, it gives CASSQRGSAGSNQPQHF.

The J gene is TRBJ1-3, the V gene TRBV6-1; D possibly corresponds to TRBD1 (5 bases). The CDR3 spans 16 residues. In germline, CDR1 is MNHNS, CDR2 SASEGT. Trimming cost V 4 bases and J 0 bases, with 13 bases left between them. The CDR3 reads CASSARTHNSGNTIYF. For the CDR3, the DNA is TGTGCCAGCAGTGCCCGGACACACAACTCTGGAAACACCATATATTTT.

The chain employs TRBV4-3 and TRBJ2-7, with D unclear. This CDR3 is 16 amino acids long. Trimming removed 4 bases from V and 4 bases from J, with 20 bases in between. Germline assignment: CDR1 LGHNA and CDR2 YSLEER. In DNA, the CDR3 is TGCGCCAGCAGCCCTCATCGCGTGGAGACTCAATACGAGCAGTACTTC. The encoded protein is CASSPHRVETQYEQYF.

The CDR3 coding sequence is TGTGCCAGCAGCGTAGAAAGGGGCTCTGGGGCCAACGTCCTGACTTTC. It encodes CASSVERGSGANVLTF. The rearrangement joins TRBV9 to TRBJ2-6; D perhaps matches TRBD1 (5 bases). Between the trimmed V and J ends, which lost 0 bases and 0 bases, there was a span of 7 bases. Germline V gives CDR1 SGDLS, CDR2 YYNGEE. The length of the CDR3 is 16 residues.

The chain is built from TRBV7-9 and TRBJ1-6; the D gene is possibly TRBD1 (5 bases). CDR1 is SEHNR, CDR2 FQNEAQ, per germline (reference sequence). This CDR3 has 17 amino acids. V lost 7 bases, J lost 8 bases, and 24 bases lay in between. The CDR3 here is CASTHRLRDGIYSPLHF. For the CDR3, the DNA is TGTGCCAGCACCCACCGACTCCGGGACGGTATTTATTCACCCCTCCACTTT.

The chain couples TRBV7-9 to TRBJ1-2; the D is unclear. Looked up from germline, CDR1 is SEHNR and CDR2 is FQNEAQ (reference sequence). Trimming shortened V by 4 bases and J by 4 bases, and 19 bases separated the two germline ends. This CDR3 is built from 16 residues. The CDR3 protein is CASSSKDGSPSYGYTF. Written as DNA, the CDR3 is TGTGCCAGCAGCTCTAAGGACGGCTCGCCCTCCTATGGCTACACCTTC.

The chain has TRBV6-5 and TRBJ2-3; D is unresolved. This CDR3 spans 13 amino acids. Germline-derived CDR1 and CDR2 are MNHEY and SVGAGI. Trimming stripped 6 bases from V and 1 base from J, with 8 bases between. In DNA form, the CDR3 reads TGTGCCAGCAGGACTTTGGGCACAGATACGCAGTATTTT. Encoded protein: CASRTLGTDTQYF.

The chain recombines TRBV19 with TRBJ2-2; TRBD1 is a possible D gene (6 bases). V dropped 8 bases and J dropped 5 bases, with 15 bases sitting between them. Germline loops: CDR1 LNHDA, CDR2 SQIVND (reference sequence). The CDR3 runs 14 residues. This CDR3 reads CASRPQGRTGELFF. As DNA, the CDR3 is TGTGCCAGTCGACCTCAGGGGCGGACCGGGGAGCTGTTTTTT. The full variable domain, with the rest looked up from reference TRBV19 and TRBJ2-2, is DGGITQSPKYLFRKEGQNVTLSCEQNLNHDAMYWYRQDPGQGLRLIYYSQIVNDFQKGDIAEGYSVSREKKESFPLTVTSAQKNPTAFYLCASRPQGRTGELFFGEGSRLTVL.

V and J are TRBV6-1 and TRBJ1-5; D is unclear. Trimming removed 2 bases from V and 2 bases from J, with 16 bases in between. Germline assignment: CDR1 MNHNS and CDR2 SASEGT. This CDR3 has 17 amino acids. The CDR3 spells CASSELAWVIGNQPQHF. In DNA form, the CDR3 reads TGTGCCAGCAGTGAACTCGCATGGGTTATTGGCAATCAGCCCCAGCATTTT.

This chain links TRBV5-6 with TRBJ1-2, with D hard to call. The CDR3 runs to 12 residues. V dropped 2 bases and J dropped 5 bases, with 7 bases sitting between them. Germline CDR1 is SGHDT and CDR2 is YYEEEE. The CDR3 region is CASSLPTYGYTF. The CDR3 region has the DNA TGTGCCAGCAGCTTACCGACGTATGGCTACACCTTC.

In regard to this clone: Other DNA variants within this sample encode the same CDR3. This chain joins TRBV19 and TRBJ2-3; 11 bases fit TRBD2. Germline lookup yields CDR1 LNHDA and CDR2 SQIVND (reference sequence). Trimming removed 3 bases from V and 0 bases from J; junction bases left unmatched: 2. This CDR3 region has 16 residues. CDR3 region: CASSILAGGSTDTQYF. The CDR3 DNA reads TGTGCCAGTAGTATTTTAGCGGGGGGGAGCACAGATACGCAGTATTTT.

This clone appeared a single time. V gene TRBV6-5 combines with J gene TRBJ1-4; maybe TRBD1 (5 bases). V dropped 7 bases and J dropped 5 bases, with 14 bases sitting between them. The CDR3 contains 14 residues. Germline V gene sequence: CDR1 MNHEY, CDR2 SVGAGI. The CDR3 here is CASTGGRQNEKLFF. The CDR3 nucleotides are TGTGCCAGCACGGGGGGACGGCAAAATGAAAAACTGTTTTTT.

This chain joins TRBV19 and TRBJ1-2, with D perhaps matching TRBD1 (5 bases). Trimming removed 8 bases at V and 4 bases at J, with 14 bases between. This CDR3 comprises 13 residues. From germline, CDR1 is LNHDA and CDR2 SQIVND (reference sequence). Here the CDR3 reads CASADTGVYGYTF. Written as DNA, the CDR3 is TGTGCCAGTGCTGATACGGGGGTCTATGGCTACACCTTC.

The CDR3 nucleotides read TGCGCCAGCAGCGCGGCCGAGGGGGGGAATGAAAAACTGTTTTTT. This encodes CASSAAEGGNEKLFF. V usage is TRBV5-1 and J usage is TRBJ1-4; TRBD1 is a possible D gene (6 bases). With 4 bases removed from V and 5 bases from J, the gap between germline ends came to 15 bases. The germline V gene encodes CDR1 SGHRS and CDR2 YFSETQ. The CDR3 is 15 residues long. Together with reference TRBV5-1 and TRBJ1-4, the CDR3 gives the full variable domain: KAGVTQTPRYLIKTRGQQVTLSCSPISGHRSVSWYQQTPGQGLQFLFEYFSETQRNKGNFPGRFSGRQFSNSRSEMNVSTLELGDSALYLCASSAAEGGNEKLFFGSGTQLSVL.

The rearrangement links TRBV2 to TRBJ2-2; the match to TRBD1 covers 7 bases. Germline loops: CDR1 SNHLY, CDR2 FYNNEI. The CDR3 is 14 residues long. The V gene end was trimmed by 7 bases and the J gene end by 4 bases; junction bases not matched to a gene: 6. Here the CDR3 DNA reads TGTGCCAGCATAGCCGACAGGGCCACCGGGGAGCTGTTTTTT. It codes for CASIADRATGELFF.

The chain joins TRBV5-1 to TRBJ2-3; possible D gene TRBD2, 6 bases. V lost 0 bases, J lost 1 base, and 18 bases lay in between. The CDR3 spans 18 residues. Germline values: CDR1 SGHRS, CDR2 YFSETQ. CDR3 sequence reads: CASSLVGREETGTDTQYF. The CDR3 region has the DNA TGCGCCAGCAGCTTGGTGGGCAGGGAGGAGACTGGCACAGATACGCAGTATTTT.

The rearrangement links TRBV9 to TRBJ2-1; 9 bases agree with TRBD2. Germline loops: CDR1 SGDLS, CDR2 YYNGEE. This CDR3 contains 15 residues. The junction had 10 bases not matched to a gene; V was cut back by 4 bases and J by 8 bases. The CDR3 nucleotides are TGTGCCAGCAGCTCCCCCGGGACTAGCTCCCATGAGCAGTTCTTC. Translating it yields CASSSPGTSSHEQFF.

This chain uses TRBV6-2 or TRBV6-3 with TRBJ1-2; D remains ambiguous. The CDR3 spans 13 residues. The V end was cut by 0 bases, the J end by 14 bases, with 16 bases between. Germline-derived CDR1 and CDR2 are MNHEY and SVGEGT. The CDR3 loop reads CASSYSAGGVYTF. CDR3 sequence (DNA): TGTGCCAGCAGTTACTCGGCAGGTGGGGTGTATACCTTC.

The genes are TRBV4-2 and TRBJ2-7, with D possibly TRBD2 on 7 matching bases. Germline assignment: CDR1 LGHNA and CDR2 YNFKEQ. Between the trimmed V and J ends, which lost 0 bases and 3 bases, there was a span of 12 bases. The length of the CDR3 is 15 residues. DNA for the CDR3: TGTGCCAGCAGCCAAGATCCGAGGGGGGGCTACGAGCAGTACTTC. Translation: CASSQDPRGGYEQYF.

The chain is built from TRBV20-1 and TRBJ2-7, with TRBD2 identical over 11 bases. The CDR3 sequence is 14 residues long. V lost 3 bases, J lost 0 bases, and 1 base stayed unmatched. Germline values: CDR1 DFQATT, CDR2 SNEGSKA (reference sequence). The DNA for the CDR3 is TGCAGTGCTAGTAGCGGGGGGGTCTCCTACGAGCAGTACTTC. This translates into CSASSGGVSYEQYF.

The gene calls are TRBV28 and TRBJ1-1; D unresolved. CDR1 and CDR2 from the germline V gene are MDHEN and SYDVKM. CDR3 length: 13 residues. V lost 4 bases, J lost 6 bases, and 12 bases lay in between. The CDR3 protein is CASSSRSLAEAFF. CDR3 nucleotide sequence: TGTGCCAGCAGTTCCCGGAGCTTAGCTGAAGCTTTCTTT.

This chain links TRBV14 with TRBJ2-7, with D tentatively TRBD2 (6 bases). The CDR3 runs 14 residues. Germline values: CDR1 SGHDN, CDR2 FVKESK. V was shortened by 4 bases and J by 5 bases, with 15 bases between the two germline ends. The CDR3: CASSRRDSPNEQYF. CDR3 in DNA: TGTGCCAGCAGCCGACGGGACTCGCCTAACGAGCAGTACTTC.

The rearrangement links TRBV4-1 to TRBJ2-2; 9 bases fit TRBD1. V dropped 0 bases and J dropped 6; count of bases not matched to a gene: 11. Germline V CDR1 and CDR2: MGHRA, YSYEKL. The CDR3 totals 18 residues. The CDR3 loop is CASSQDFGTGLIAGELFF. Written as DNA, the CDR3 is TGCGCCAGCAGCCAAGATTTCGGGACAGGGTTAATCGCCGGGGAGCTGTTTTTT.

The V and J genes are TRBV28 and TRBJ1-5, with a tentative D call TRBD1 (6 bases). The CDR3 totals 12 residues. Deletions cut 8 bases from V and 9 bases from J, with 14 bases between. Germline V gene data show CDR1 as MDHEN and CDR2 as SYDVKM. CDR3 sequence (DNA): TGTGCCAGCCGGACAGATCTTCCGCCCCAGCATTTT. Translated, it gives CASRTDLPPQHF.

This chain joins TRBV27 and TRBJ2-7; 7 nucleotides line up with TRBD1. V trimming: 2 bases; J trimming: 2 bases; junction bases outside the gene matches: 3. The CDR3 covers 14 residues. Germline V CDR1 and CDR2: MNHEY, SMNVEV (reference sequence). This CDR3 is CASSLGGQTYEQYF. CDR3 in DNA: TGTGCCAGCAGTTTAGGGGGACAGACCTACGAGCAGTACTTC.

The chain employs TRBV5-4 and TRBJ1-2, with D unresolved. The germline gives CDR1 SGHNT, CDR2 YYREEE (reference sequence). Trimming stripped 1 base from V and 4 bases from J, with 11 bases between. The CDR3 runs to 14 residues. For the CDR3, the DNA is TGTGCCAGCAGCTTGTACGCGCCGAGCTATGGCTACACCTTC. Translated, it gives CASSLYAPSYGYTF.

The chain couples TRBV5-1 to TRBJ1-2; 8 bases agree with TRBD1. The junction had 3 bases not matched to a gene; V was cut back by 3 bases and J by 5 bases. From germline, CDR1 is SGHRS and CDR2 YFSETQ. This CDR3 comprises 13 residues. CDR3 nucleotide sequence: TGCGCCAGCAGCTGGGACAGGCTTTATGGCTACACCTTC. As protein: CASSWDRLYGYTF.

The V and J genes are TRBV6-1 and TRBJ2-2; D remains unclear. Trimming took 2 bases from V and 4 from J, leaving 5 bases between them. Germline-derived CDR1 and CDR2 are MNHNS and SASEGT. The length of the CDR3 is 13 residues. The CDR3, as DNA: TGTGCCAGCAGTGAATCGGGCACCGGGGAGCTGTTTTTT. It codes for CASSESGTGELFF.

The chain uses TRBV9 and TRBJ1-1; TRBD1 might be the D (6 bases). This CDR3 spans 16 amino acids. The germline V gene has CDR1 SGDLS and CDR2 YYNGEE. V was trimmed by 0 bases and J by 5 bases, leaving 17 bases between them. In DNA, the CDR3 is TGTGCCAGCAGCGTAGGCACAGGGAGGTATGGGACTGAAGCTTTCTTT. Translation: CASSVGTGRYGTEAFF.